Listed below are T cell receptor beta chains from one sample, sequenced in a study of vaccination effects on CD4 cells after COVID-19. The antigens these receptors bind are not known. Repertoires were generated with immunoSEQ multiplex PCR, while TCRdb's copy carries only in-frame clones and drops some. This table holds more than 60,000 clones, 74% found once. This sample comprised CD4+ T cells from PBMCs cultured with HCoV-229E spike peptides, obtained after COVID-19 vaccination. Receptors were obtained from a human donor who received a COVID-19 vaccine. The CDR3 runs from the conserved cysteine through the conserved F or W. D genes are given only for firm matches. Where a row states a size, it is once, few, many or the class of an expanded clone; other rows omit it.

V gene: TRBV6-1
J gene: TRBJ1-1
D gene: NA
clone size: NA
CDR3 DNA: TGTGCCAGCAGTGAAGCTAAAGCGAACACTGAAGCTTTCTTT
CDR3 protein: CASSEAKANTEAFF

V gene: TRBV19
J gene: TRBJ1-6
D gene: NA
clone size: NA
CDR3 DNA: TGTGCCAGTACCCCAAGTCCCCCGGGAAGGCCCCTCCACTTT
CDR3 protein: CASTPSPPGRPLHF

V gene: TRBV29-1
J gene: TRBJ2-3
D gene: NA
clone size: NA
CDR3 DNA: TGCAGCGTTGAAGGGAGGGTCCCAGATACGCAGTATTTT
CDR3 protein: CSVEGRVPDTQYF

V gene: TRBV4-2
J gene: TRBJ1-6
D gene: NA
clone size: NA
CDR3 DNA: TGTGCCAGCAGCCTTCTAAGGGATAGCTATTCACCCCTCCACTTT
CDR3 protein: CASSLLRDSYSPLHF

V gene: TRBV4-1
J gene: TRBJ1-5
D gene: NA
clone size: few
CDR3 DNA: TGCGCCAGCAGCCAAACAGGAGGAGGGAGCAATCAGCCCCAGCATTTT
CDR3 protein: CASSQTGGGSNQPQHF

V gene: TRBV28
J gene: TRBJ1-1
D gene: NA
clone size: NA
CDR3 DNA: TGTGCCAGCAGTTTCCAGGGTAGGGGCAAGGCTGAAGCTTTCTTT
CDR3 protein: CASSFQGRGKAEAFF

V gene: TRBV20-1
J gene: TRBJ2-5
D gene: TRBD2
clone size: NA
CDR3 DNA: TGCAGTGCTAGTCCAACGGGGGGGCAAGGGACCCAGTACTTC
CDR3 protein: CSASPTGGQGTQYF

V gene: TRBV9
J gene: TRBJ2-5
D gene: NA
clone size: NA
CDR3 DNA: TGTGCCAGCAGCGTAGTACCCGAGGGGGAGACCCAGTACTTC
CDR3 protein: CASSVVPEGETQYF

V gene: TRBV18
J gene: TRBJ2-1
D gene: NA
clone size: NA
CDR3 DNA: TGTGCCAGCTCACCTCCGGGGCAGATAGTTAATTCCTACAATGAGCAGTTCTTC
CDR3 protein: CASSPPGQIVNSYNEQFF

V gene: TRBV6-5
J gene: TRBJ1-6
D gene: TRBD1
clone size: NA
CDR3 DNA: TGTGCCAGCAGTTACTCCGGGACAGGAAATAATTCACCCCTCCACTTT
CDR3 protein: CASSYSGTGNNSPLHF

V gene: TRBV24-1
J gene: TRBJ2-5
D gene: TRBD1
clone size: once
CDR3 DNA: TGTGCCACCAGTGCCCAGGGGGAGTCAGGGCGGGAGACCCAGTACTTC
CDR3 protein: CATSAQGESGRETQYF